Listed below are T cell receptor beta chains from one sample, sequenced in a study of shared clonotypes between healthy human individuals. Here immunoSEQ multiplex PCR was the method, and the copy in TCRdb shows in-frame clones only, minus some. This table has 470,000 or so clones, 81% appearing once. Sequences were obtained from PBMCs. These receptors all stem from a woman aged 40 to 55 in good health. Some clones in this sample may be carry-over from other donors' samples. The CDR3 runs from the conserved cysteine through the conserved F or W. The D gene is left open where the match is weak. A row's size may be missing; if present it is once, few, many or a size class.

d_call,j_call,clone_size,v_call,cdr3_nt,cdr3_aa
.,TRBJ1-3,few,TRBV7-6,TGTGCCAGCAGCTTAGCGGTGGTGAACTCTGGAAACACCATATATTTT,CASSLAVVNSGNTIYF
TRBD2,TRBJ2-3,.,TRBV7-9,TGTGCCAGCAGCCGGACTAGCGGCACAGATACGCAGTATTTT,CASSRTSGTDTQYF
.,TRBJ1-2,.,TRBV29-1,TGCAGCGTTGACGCAGGGAAGTGCTATGGCCACACCTTC,CSVDAGKCYGHTF
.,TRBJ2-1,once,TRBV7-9,TGTGCCAGCAGCTTAGTTAGTAACGATGAGCAGTTCTTC,CASSLVSNDEQFF
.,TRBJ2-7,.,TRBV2,TGTGCCAGCAGTTCGGACTACTCCTACGAGCAGTACTTC,CASSSDYSYEQYF
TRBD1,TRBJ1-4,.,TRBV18,TGTGCCAGCTCACCCCTAGCAGGGACAGGGGATGAAAAACTGTTTTTT,CASSPLAGTGDEKLFF
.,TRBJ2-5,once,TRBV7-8,TGTGCCAGCAGCTCATCGACAGTACAAGAGACCCAGTACTTC,CASSSSTVQETQYF
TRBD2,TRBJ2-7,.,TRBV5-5,TGTGCCAGCAGCCCGGGACTAGCGGAGGGCTACGAGCAGTACTTC,CASSPGLAEGYEQYF
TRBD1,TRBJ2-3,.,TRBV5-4,TGTGCCAGCAGCCTCCGGGACAGTAGAGCTTTT,CASSLRDSRAF
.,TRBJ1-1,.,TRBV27,TGTGCCAGCAGTTTTTCGGGTAGGGGCACTGAAGCTTTCTTT,CASSFSGRGTEAFF
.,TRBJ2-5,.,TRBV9,TGTGCCAGCAGCTCACCTCCCCAAGAGACCCAGTACTTC,CASSSPPQETQYF
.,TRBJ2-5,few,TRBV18,TGTGCCAGCTCGGGCGGAGAGGGGTTCGGTGGAAAGACCCAGTACTTC,CASSGGEGFGGKTQYF
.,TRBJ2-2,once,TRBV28,TGTGCCAGCAGTTTAGTCCTGAGACGCGGGGAGCTGTTTTTT,CASSLVLRRGELFF
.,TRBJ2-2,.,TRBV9,TGTGCCAGCAGCGCAACCTCGGGAGCCGGGGAGCTGTTTTTT,CASSATSGAGELFF
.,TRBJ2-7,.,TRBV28,TGTGCCAGCAGCGCGCCCAGGGTTGGATACGAGCAGTACTTC,CASSAPRVGYEQYF
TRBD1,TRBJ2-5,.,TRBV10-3,TGTGCCATCAGTGGCTCCAGGGGGCAAGAGACCCAGTACTTC,CAISGSRGQETQYF
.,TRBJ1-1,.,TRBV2,TGTGCCAGCATGGAGCTCCTGAACACTGAAGCTTTCTTT,CASMELLNTEAFF
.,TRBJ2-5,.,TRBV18,TGTGCCAGCTCACCAGGACGGAGCCAAGAGACCCAGTACTTC,CASSPGRSQETQYF
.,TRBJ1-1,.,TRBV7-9,TGTGCCAGCAGCTTATCGGGGGAGGGGACTGAAGCTTTCTTT,CASSLSGEGTEAFF
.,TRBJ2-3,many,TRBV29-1,TGCAGCGTTGAGCTGCCCACGGAGGATACGCAGTATTTT,CSVELPTEDTQYF
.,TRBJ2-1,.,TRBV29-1,TGCAGCGTATTCGAACTGATACTAAACAATGAGCAGTTCTTC,CSVFELILNNEQFF
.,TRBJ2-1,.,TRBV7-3,TGTGCCAGCAGCTTAAGCAGGAGTCACAATGAGCAGTTCTTC,CASSLSRSHNEQFF
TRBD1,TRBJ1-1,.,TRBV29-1,TGCAGCGTTGAAGCCCTGGACAGGGGGGGCACTGAAGCTTTCTTT,CSVEALDRGGTEAFF
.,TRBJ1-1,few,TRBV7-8,TGTGCCAGCAGCCCAAGCTGGGGTATGGACACTGAAGCTTTCTTT,CASSPSWGMDTEAFF
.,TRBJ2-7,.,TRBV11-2,TGTGCCAGCAGGAGGGGGCGCGGGGGAAGCTCCTACGAGCAGTACTTC,CASRRGRGGSSYEQYF
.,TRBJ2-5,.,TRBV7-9,TGTGCCAGCAGCTTAGACAGAGAGACCCAGTACTTC,CASSLDRETQYF
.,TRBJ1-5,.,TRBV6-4,TGTGCCAGCAGTGAACAGGGCGGACAGCCCCAGCATTTT,CASSEQGGQPQHF
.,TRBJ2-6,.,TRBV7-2,TGTGCCAGCAGCTTAGAGGCCCACTCTGGGGCCAACGTCCTGACTTTC,CASSLEAHSGANVLTF
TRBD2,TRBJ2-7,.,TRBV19,TGTGCCAGTAGTCCGCGACTAGCGGGAGCACACGAGCAGTACTTC,CASSPRLAGAHEQYF
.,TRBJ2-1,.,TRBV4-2,TGTGCCAGCAGCCAAGGTGACCCTGCCAATGAGCAGTTCTTC,CASSQGDPANEQFF
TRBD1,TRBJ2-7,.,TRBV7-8,TGTGCCAGCAGCTTAGTGGTGGCAGGGGGAAGGTACGAGCAGTACTTC,CASSLVVAGGRYEQYF
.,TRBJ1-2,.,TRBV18,TGTGCCAGCTCCCCAGAGGCGAGAAATAACTATGGCTACACCTTC,CASSPEARNNYGYTF
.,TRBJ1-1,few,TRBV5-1,TGCGCCAGCACCCCCGGGACGGGGAACACTGAAGCTTTCTTT,CASTPGTGNTEAFF
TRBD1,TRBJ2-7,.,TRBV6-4,TGTGCCAGCAGACCCCACCCGACTCGACAGGGCTTGGGCCACGAGCAGTACTTC,CASRPHPTRQGLGHEQYF
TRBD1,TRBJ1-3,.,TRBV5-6,TGTGCCAGCAGCTTCGGGACAGGGGTTTTCGGAAACACCATATATTTT,CASSFGTGVFGNTIYF
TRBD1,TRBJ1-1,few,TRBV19,TGTGCCAGTGGGGACAGGGGAGGCGTGAACACTGAAGCTTTCTTT,CASGDRGGVNTEAFF
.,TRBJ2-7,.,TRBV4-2,TGTGCCAGCAGCCAAGTAAGGACAGACTACGAGCAGTACTTC,CASSQVRTDYEQYF
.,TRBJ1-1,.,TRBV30,TGTGCCTGGAGTGTATTTGGGCATACTAACACTGAAGCTTTCTTT,CAWSVFGHTNTEAFF
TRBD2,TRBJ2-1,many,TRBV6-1,TGTGCCAGCCAGACTAGCGGGAGTCTCGATGAGCAGTTCTTC,CASQTSGSLDEQFF
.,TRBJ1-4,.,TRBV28,TGTGCCAGCACGACGTTCGCGGGAAATGAAAAACTGTTTTTT,CASTTFAGNEKLFF
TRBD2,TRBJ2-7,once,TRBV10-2,TGCGCCAGCAGTAACTCAGCGGGGAGCTCCTACGAGCAGTACTTC,CASSNSAGSSYEQYF
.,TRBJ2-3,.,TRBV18,TGTGCCAGCTCACCACCTAGCACAGATACGCAGTATTTT,CASSPPSTDTQYF
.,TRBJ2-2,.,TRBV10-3,TGTGCCATCAGTGAGTTGTCTAGCGCTGCGAACACCGGGGAGCTGTTTTTT,CAISELSSAANTGELFF
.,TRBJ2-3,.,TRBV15,TGTGCCACCAGGCAAGGAGGGGGAAACACAGATACGCAGTATTTT,CATRQGGGNTDTQYF
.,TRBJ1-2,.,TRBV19,TGTGCCAGTAGCCACACAGCCGGGGATGGCTACACCTTC,CASSHTAGDGYTF
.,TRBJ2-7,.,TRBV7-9,TGTGCCAGCAGCTTAGCGGTGAGAGTAGGGGGACTGGGGTCCTACGAGCAGTACTTC,CASSLAVRVGGLGSYEQYF
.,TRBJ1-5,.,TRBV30,TGTGCCTGGAGTACAGGGAGGGATCAGCCCCAGCATTTT,CAWSTGRDQPQHF
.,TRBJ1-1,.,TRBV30,TGTGCCTGGAGTAGCCCACGCGTAGAGGCTTTCTTT,CAWSSPRVEAFF
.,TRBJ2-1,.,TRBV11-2,TGTGCCAGCAGCCACGGGACTCAAATACAAAAGGAGCAGTTCTTC,CASSHGTQIQKEQFF
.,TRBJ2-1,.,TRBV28,TGTGCCAGCAGGGAAGCGGAGGGGTACAATGAGCAGTTCTTC,CASREAEGYNEQFF